The 27 T cell receptor beta chains in this list originate from one sample, sequenced in a study of beta chain features in type 1 diabetes. All of the isolated RNA was reverse transcribed, so expressed TCRB transcripts were sequenced. TCRdb's copy holds only in-frame clones and misses some; the assay was immunoSEQ multiplex PCR. This sample yields roughly 500,000 clones, of which around 28% are seen a single time; around 0.065% belongs to the top ten. The sample was naive CD4+ T cells from blood. Every receptor here comes from a young man in good health.

The genes are TRBV29-1 and TRBJ2-7; 7 bases are a match to TRBD2. From germline, CDR1 is SQVTM and CDR2 ANQGSEA. The CDR3 is 12 amino acids. After removal of 4 bases from V and 3 bases from J, the junction contained 3 bases not matched to a gene. The CDR3 DNA reads TGCAGCGTTGGGGCTAGCGGCTACGAGCAGTACTTC. As protein: CSVGASGYEQYF.

This clone was found a few times. The chain links TRBV10-3 to TRBJ2-3; maybe TRBD2 (7 bases). CDR3 length: 12 residues. Trimming removed 10 bases from V and 10 bases from J, with 18 bases in between. CDR1 and CDR2 from the germline V gene are ENHRY and SYGVKD. The CDR3 nucleotides are TGTGCCACCGGCGGGGGCAATTGGGCGCAGTATTTT. Translating gives CATGGGNWAQYF.

J is TRBJ1-2 and V is TRBV5-6; D is possibly TRBD1 (6 bases). Trimming took 5 bases from V and 6 from J, leaving 23 bases between them. The V gene's germline CDR1 is SGHDT and CDR2 YYEEEE. The length of the CDR3 is 16 residues. CDR3 bases: TGTGCCAGCAGGCGGGGATCGCTACAGGGTTCCCATGGCTACACCTTC. Translation gives CASRRGSLQGSHGYTF.

The V and J genes are TRBV30 and TRBJ2-4, with D possibly being TRBD2 (5 bases). V was cut by 2 bases and J by 8 bases, with 13 bases left in between. The CDR3 length is 13 residues. CDR1 and CDR2 from the germline V gene are GTSNPN and SVGIG (reference sequence). The CDR3 loop is CAWSHPSGYIQYF. CDR3 coding DNA: TGTGCCTGGAGTCATCCCAGCGGTTACATTCAGTACTTC. The complete variable domain, with remaining parts taken from reference TRBV30 and TRBJ2-4, reads SQTIHQWPATLVQPVGSPLSLECTVEGTSNPNLYWYRQAAGRGLQLLFYSVGIGQISSEVPQNLSASRPQDRQFILSSKKLLLSDSGFYLCAWSHPSGYIQYFGAGTRLSVL.

The rearrangement joins TRBV7-3 to TRBJ2-5; D is unresolved. Germline V gene lookup returns CDR1 SGHTA and CDR2 FQGTGA. The germline V and J ends were trimmed by 2 bases and 3 bases, with 10 bases remaining between them. The CDR3 has 14 amino acids. In nucleotides, the CDR3 is TGTGCCAGCAGCTTAGGCCAGGATAAAGAGACCCAGTACTTC. This sequence encodes CASSLGQDKETQYF.

In this sample, this clone turned up a few times. The rearrangement links TRBV25-1 to TRBJ1-4; 7 bases are shared with TRBD1. Germline CDR1 is MGHDK and CDR2 is SYGVNS. This CDR3 spans 15 amino acids. V shed 5 bases and J 4 bases; nucleotides not matched to a gene: 7. This CDR3 reads CASSPSGGINEKLFF. CDR3 in DNA: TGTGCCAGCAGTCCATCAGGGGGAATTAATGAAAAACTGTTTTTT.

The chain has TRBV30 and TRBJ1-6; D not resolved. Germline CDR1 GTSNPN, CDR2 SVGIG (reference sequence). CDR3 size: 12 residues. V dropped 3 bases and J dropped 5 bases, with 5 bases sitting between them. CDR3 residues: CAWRTDNSPLHF. DNA of the CDR3: TGTGCCTGGAGAACGGATAATTCACCCCTCCACTTT.

This clone was detected a few times. This chain joins TRBV29-1 and TRBJ1-1; a weak D match, TRBD1 (6 bases). CDR1 is SQVTM and CDR2 is ANQGSEA in the germline V gene. V lost 8 bases and J lost 8, with 24 bases in between. The CDR3 contains 14 residues. CDR3 loop: CSPLPMGITGEAFF. Written as DNA, the CDR3 is TGCAGCCCGCTCCCCATGGGCATCACAGGGGAAGCTTTCTTT.

V usage is TRBV30 and J usage is TRBJ2-3, with D unclear. The germline gives CDR1 GTSNPN, CDR2 SVGIG (reference sequence). Trimming shortened V by 3 bases and J by 2 bases, and 6 bases separated the two germline ends. CDR3 length: 12 amino acids. The CDR3 DNA follows: TGTGCCTGGAGAGGCAACACAGATACGCAGTATTTT. This gives the protein CAWRGNTDTQYF.

The chain couples TRBV7-3 to TRBJ2-1; D perhaps matches TRBD1 (5 bases). V was clipped by 2 bases and J by 4 bases, with 12 bases between them. In germline, CDR1 is SGHTA, CDR2 FQGTGA. CDR3 size: 15 residues. The CDR3 nucleotides read TGTGCCAGCAGCTTACAATACCAGGGATACAATGAGCAGTTCTTC. Its translation is CASSLQYQGYNEQFF. Using reference TRBV7-3 and TRBJ2-1 for the parts outside the CDR3, the full variable domain is GAGVSQTPSNKVTEKGKYVELRCDPISGHTALYWYRQSLGQGPEFLIYFQGTGAADDSGLPNDRFFAVRPEGSVSTLKIQRTERGDSAVYLCASSLQYQGYNEQFFGPGTRLTVL.

This clone was recorded a few times. The V gene is TRBV15, the J gene TRBJ2-7; no firm D call. CDR3 length: 15 amino acids. The V gene's germline CDR1 is LNHNV and CDR2 YYDKDF (reference sequence). V lost 0 bases to trimming and J lost 4 bases, with 13 bases between them. DNA of the CDR3: TGTGCCACCAGCAGAGATCTTAGCACTCCTTACGAGCAGTACTTC. This translates into CATSRDLSTPYEQYF.

This chain joins TRBV7-9 and TRBJ1-1; D gene unclear. Between the trimmed V and J ends, which lost 0 bases and 6 bases, there was a span of 8 bases. Germline V CDR1 and CDR2: SEHNR, FQNEAQ (reference sequence). CDR3 length: 13 residues. The CDR3 spells CASSLAGAAEAFF. The CDR3 DNA is TGTGCCAGCAGCTTAGCGGGCGCCGCTGAAGCTTTCTTT. The full variable domain, its missing parts supplied by reference TRBV7-9 and TRBJ1-1, is DTGVSQNPRHKITKRGQNVTFRCDPISEHNRLYWYRQTLGQGPEFLTYFQNEAQLEKSRLLSDRFSAERPKGSFSTLEIQRTEQGDSAMYLCASSLAGAAEAFFGQGTRLTVV.

This clone was counted a few times. CDR3: CASSHGPSSVYEQYF. The CDR3 DNA reads TGCGCCAGCAGCCACGGCCCTTCTTCTGTGTACGAGCAGTACTTC. The genes are TRBV4-3 and TRBJ2-7; D not resolved. The CDR3 contains 15 residues. V lost 3 bases and J lost 4, with 16 bases in between. Germline CDR1 reads LGHNA; CDR2 reads YSLEER.

The genes are TRBV7-2 and TRBJ2-2; possibly TRBD1 for D (5 bases). This CDR3 has 15 residues. V gave up 4 bases and J gave up 0 bases, with 9 bases separating them. Germline-derived CDR1 and CDR2 are SGHTA and FQGNSA. CDR3 nucleotides: TGTGCCAGCAGCTATCCAGGGACGAACACCGGGGAGCTGTTTTTT. Its translation: CASSYPGTNTGELFF. The whole variable domain, remainder taken from reference TRBV7-2 and TRBJ2-2, is GAGVSQSPSNKVTEKGKDVELRCDPISGHTALYWYRQSLGQGLEFLIYFQGNSAPDKSGLPSDRFSAERTGGSVSTLTIQRTQQEDSAVYLCASSYPGTNTGELFFGEGSRLTVL.

Turning to this clone: At the DNA level, this CDR3 is encoded by other sequences in the same sample as well. The chain carries TRBV29-1 and TRBJ1-1; tentative D call: TRBD1 (5 bases). The CDR3 has 13 amino acids. Deletions cut 5 bases from V and 1 base from J, with 11 bases between. CDR1 and CDR2 from the germline V gene are SQVTM and ANQGSEA. CDR3 amino acids: CSVRTGGNTEAFF. CDR3 coding DNA: TGCAGCGTTAGGACTGGGGGGAACACTGAAGCTTTCTTT.

A few counts support this clone. The rearrangement links TRBV25-1 to TRBJ2-1, with D hard to call. The V end was cut by 7 bases, the J end by 3 bases, with 7 bases between. The CDR3 runs 12 residues. From germline, CDR1 is MGHDK and CDR2 SYGVNS. The CDR3 loop reads CASTERYNEQFF. The DNA of the CDR3 is TGTGCCAGCACGGAACGCTACAATGAGCAGTTCTTC.

The chain links TRBV19 to TRBJ2-7; unclear D gene. V was pared by 5 bases and J by 4 bases, with 9 bases between. CDR3 length: 12 amino acids. Germline CDR1 reads LNHDA; CDR2 reads SQIVND (reference sequence). CDR3 region: CASSALGYEQYF. The DNA for the CDR3 is TGTGCCAGTAGTGCACTGGGATACGAGCAGTACTTC.

There are a few counts of this clone. The chain recombines TRBV23-1 with TRBJ2-7; 14 nucleotides align to TRBD2. TRBV23-1 falls under the ORF class, with uncertain function. The CDR3 consists of 16 residues. Germline trimming cut 4 bases from V and 4 bases from J; bases unmatched to any gene: 6. DNA of the CDR3: TGCGCCAGCAGTCCGCAGGGACTAGCGGGAGTGTACGAGCAGTACTTC. Encoded protein: CASSPQGLAGVYEQYF.

There are a few counts of this clone. This chain joins TRBV2 and TRBJ2-2; 11 nucleotides align to TRBD2. Germline V gives CDR1 SNHLY, CDR2 FYNNEI. V lost 0 bases and J lost 4; bases outside the gene matches: 1. There are 16 residues in the CDR3. As DNA, the CDR3 is TGTGCCAGCAGTGAAGCTAGCGGGAGGGCCACCGGGGAGCTGTTTTTT. This translates into CASSEASGRATGELFF.

The table lists this clone with a few counts. This chain connects TRBV30 to TRBJ2-1; D may be TRBD1 (6 bases). The CDR3 has 13 residues. Trimming stripped 1 base from V and 9 bases from J, with 13 bases between. Germline-derived CDR1 and CDR2 are GTSNPN and SVGIG (reference sequence). The CDR3 loop is CAWSEMRGSEQFF. The CDR3 region has the DNA TGTGCCTGGAGTGAGATGAGGGGGAGTGAGCAGTTCTTC.

The chain employs TRBV28 and TRBJ2-5; D remains unclear. Per germline, CDR1 MDHEN and CDR2 SYDVKM. Trimming pared 7 bases from V and 1 base from J, leaving 10 bases between. The CDR3 consists of 13 residues. The CDR3 is CASNGAGQETQYF. The DNA for the CDR3 is TGTGCCAGCAATGGAGCAGGCCAAGAGACCCAGTACTTC.

This clone was found once. CDR3 DNA sequence: TGTGCCAGCAGCTCCCCTGGGGGGGGCAACACAGATACGCAGTATTTT. This translates into CASSSPGGGNTDTQYF. The chain links TRBV7-2 to TRBJ2-3, with D perhaps TRBD2 (7 bases). V dropped 4 bases and J dropped 2 bases, with 16 bases sitting between them. The germline V gene has CDR1 SGHTA and CDR2 FQGNSA. This CDR3 contains 16 residues.

The chain uses TRBV10-3 and TRBJ1-5, with D uncertain. The V gene lost 0 bases and the J gene lost 5 bases, with 5 bases spanning the gap. The germline CDR1 and CDR2 sequences are ENHRY and SYGVKD. The CDR3 contains 13 residues. CDR3 in amino acids: CAISESSDQPQHF. As DNA, the CDR3 is TGTGCCATCAGTGAGTCCTCGGATCAGCCCCAGCATTTT.

The chain couples TRBV10-3 to TRBJ2-5; no clear D. V lost 0 bases and J lost 3, with 8 bases in between. This CDR3 has 14 residues. Germline assignment: CDR1 ENHRY and CDR2 SYGVKD. The CDR3 DNA is TGTGCCATCAGTGAGTCATCCCGTGAAGAGACCCAGTACTTC. It codes for CAISESSREETQYF.

This CDR3 is CASSLVQVNQPQHF. DNA for the CDR3: TGTGCCAGCAGCTTAGTACAGGTCAATCAGCCCCAGCATTTT. V is TRBV7-8 and J is TRBJ1-5, with D tentatively TRBD1 (5 bases). Germline loops: CDR1 SGHVS, CDR2 FQNEAQ. The V end lost 1 base, the J end lost 3 bases, and 7 bases lay between the germline ends. This CDR3 is 14 amino acids long.

A remark on this clone: In the same sample, other DNA sequences code for this CDR3. The chain employs TRBV29-1 and TRBJ2-6; D not certain. There are 14 residues in the CDR3. Per germline, CDR1 SQVTM and CDR2 ANQGSEA. Between the trimmed V and J ends, which lost 4 bases and 0 bases, there was a span of 7 bases. CDR3 bases: TGCAGCGTTGCGGAGAGCTCTGGGGCCAACGTCCTGACTTTC. Amino acid sequence: CSVAESSGANVLTF.

This chain joins TRBV19 and TRBJ2-5, with 7 bases matching TRBD1. This CDR3 contains 14 residues. The germline CDR1 and CDR2 sequences are LNHDA and SQIVND (reference sequence). V lost 4 bases and J lost 3; bases outside the gene matches: 5. CDR3 DNA sequence: TGTGCCAGTAGTACCGCTACAGGGGAAGAGACCCAGTACTTC. Translation: CASSTATGEETQYF.